This TCR beta chain was captured in a study of beta chain features in type 1 diabetes. Expressed TCRB transcripts were sequenced, since all the RNA that had been isolated was reverse transcribed. Mean read depth for naive, central memory and regulatory T cell samples was 3 million to 4.5 million reads. Data came from immunoSEQ multiplex PCR; TCRdb stores just in-frame clones and leaves some out. Counted here are 250,000 to 300,000 clones, around 25% occurring once; the ten biggest clones make up 0.012%. Concerning this clone: Its target is not known.

Overall study findings and caveats: Shorter TCRB CDR3s, moderately but significantly so, marked every one of the four CD4+ subsets in Type 1 diabetes patients. High TCR expression in some cells could lead to their over-representation in cDNA sequencing. A closer apparent resemblance between naive, central memory and Treg TCRB repertoires was seen in patients than in healthy donors.

There are 15 residues in the CDR3. The germline V gene encodes CDR1 SGHTA and CDR2 FQGTGA. J lost 3 bases, V lost 5 bases, and 5 bases had no gene match. This receptor was identified in a woman in her 30s with type 1 diabetes. The sequenced sample was naive CD4+ T cells from blood. The chain employs TRBV7-3 and TRBJ2-1, with 9 bases matching TRBD1. As DNA, the CDR3 is TGTGCCAGCAGCCTCCGGGACAGGGTCTACAATGAGCAGTTCTTC. This sequence encodes CASSLRDRVYNEQFF. The entire variable domain, with the rest obtained from reference TRBV7-3 and TRBJ2-1, is as follows: GAGVSQTPSNKVTEKGKYVELRCDPISGHTALYWYRQSLGQGPEFLIYFQGTGAADDSGLPNDRFFAVRPEGSVSTLKIQRTERGDSAVYLCASSLRDRVYNEQFFGPGTRLTVL.